This T cell receptor beta chain was identified during a study of CXCR3-negative and CXCR3-positive naive CD8 T cells. Concerning this clonotype: No antigen is known for it.

CDR3 length equals 12 residues. From germline, CDR1 is KGHDR and CDR2 SFDVKD. Whole-study findings and limits: Naive CXCR3-negative and CXCR3-positive cells had similar TRBV-TRBJ usage; memory differed. Researchers report that CXCR3-positive naive cells carry more hydrophobic TRB CDR3s than CXCR3-negative naive cells.

UMI-labeled 5' RACE TRB cDNA libraries were prepared from the cells. With the 5' RACE reads reprocessed, TCRdb shows one record per CDR3 protein and no DNA. The table for this sample gives 150,000 to 160,000 distinct CDR3 sequences. The rearrangement uses TRBV24-1 and TRBJ2-1. This TCR derives from a human donor in good health. Some clones in this sample may be carry-over from other donors' samples. The source material was naive CXCR3+ CD8+ T cells from blood. The subset: CD45RO-CCR7+CD27+CD95- naive CD8+ T cells expressing CXCR3 (TNR3+). The CDR3 region is CATSAAINEQFF.